Below are 14 T cell receptor beta chains sequenced from a single sample in a study of Graves' ophthalmopathy and Graves' hyperthyroidism. RNA served as the template for amplifying TCR beta CDR3 regions. HTBI primers were employed in first-round RT-PCR, then a second-round multiplex PCR followed. TCRdb reprocessed the multiplex PCR reads via MiXCR and lists one record per CDR3 protein. The sample yields 230,000 or so distinct CDR3 sequences, around 45% seen once. The sample was peripheral blood. The receptors derive from an adult man with Graves' ophthalmopathy.

This clonotype was picked up a small number of times. V gene TRBV7-2 combines with J gene TRBJ1-3; 9 bases match TRBD1. The trim removed 1 base at V and 2 bases at J, leaving 0 bases unmatched. In germline, CDR1 is SGHTA, CDR2 FQGNSA. The CDR3 runs to 15 residues. CDR3 DNA sequence: TGTGCCAGCAGCTTAGGGACAGGGGCTGGAAACACCATATATTTT. It encodes CASSLGTGAGNTIYF.

In this sample, this clonotype turned up a few times. The genes are TRBV5-1 and TRBJ2-7; D is unresolved. This CDR3 is 15 amino acids long. V dropped 0 bases and J dropped 0 bases, with 10 bases sitting between them. Germline V gives CDR1 SGHRS, CDR2 YFSETQ. CDR3 region: CASSLDPPSSYEQYF. The DNA of the CDR3 is TGCGCCAGCAGCTTGGATCCGCCGAGCTCCTACGAGCAGTACTTC.

The rearrangement links TRBV20-1 to TRBJ1-4; D is unresolved. Trimming stripped 1 base from V and 2 bases from J, with 23 bases between. The germline V gene has CDR1 DFQATT and CDR2 SNEGSKA (reference sequence). The CDR3 is made up of 19 amino acids. CDR3 in amino acids: CSARVTGSWVGATNEKLFF. The CDR3 bases are TGCAGTGCTAGAGTAACGGGCAGTTGGGTCGGAGCCACTAATGAAAAACTGTTTTTT.

The gene calls are TRBV11-2 and TRBJ2-5; 10 bases align to TRBD1. The CDR3 runs to 17 residues. The J segment lost 1 base and the V segment lost 0 bases, leaving 5 bases of the junction unmatched. Germline V gives CDR1 SGHAT, CDR2 FQNNGV. The CDR3 nucleotides are TGTGCCAGCAGCTTAGAAGGGACAGGGGAATTCCAAGAGACCCAGTACTTC. Its translation is CASSLEGTGEFQETQYF. The entire variable domain, with the rest obtained from reference TRBV11-2 and TRBJ2-5, is as follows: EAGVAQSPRYKIIEKRQSVAFWCNPISGHATLYWYQQILGQGPKLLIQFQNNGVVDDSQLPKDRFSAERLKGVDSTLKIQPAKLEDSAVYLCASSLEGTGEFQETQYFGPGTRLLVL.

This clonotype occurred a few times. The chain carries TRBV10-1 and TRBJ2-2; D is uncertain. The CDR3 runs 13 residues. Germline V CDR1 and CDR2: WNHNN, SYGVQD (reference sequence). The ends were cut back, 8 bases at V and 0 bases at J, with 7 bases in the middle. CDR3 in amino acids: CASLNTNTGELFF. The CDR3 DNA reads TGCGCCAGCCTTAACACGAACACCGGGGAGCTGTTTTTT.

This chain links TRBV5-8 with TRBJ2-2; D gene unclear. V shed 2 bases and J shed 5 bases, with 10 bases lying between them. Germline V gene lookup returns CDR1 SGHTS and CDR2 YDEGEE. The CDR3 has 14 residues. CDR3 protein: CASSFYPSTGELFF. The CDR3 coding sequence is TGTGCCAGCAGCTTCTACCCGTCTACCGGGGAGCTGTTTTTT. Full variable domain (remainder filled in from reference TRBV5-8 and TRBJ2-2): EAGVTQSPTHLIKTRGQQATLRCSPISGHTSVYWYQQALGLGLQFLLWYDEGEERNRGNFPPRFSGRQFPNYSSELNVNALELEDSALYLCASSFYPSTGELFFGEGSRLTVL.

Concerning this clonotype itself: One end of the junction is discordant with germline, which a read error may explain. The chain joins TRBV10-2 to TRBJ2-5; D may be TRBD1 (5 bases). Germline CDR1 is WSHSY and CDR2 is SAAADI. The CDR3 covers 14 residues. CDR3 in amino acids: CASSTQGAWETQYF. The CDR3 DNA is TGTGCCAGCAGTACCCAGGGCGCCTGGGAGACCCAGTACTTC.

A single count supports this clonotype. Likely a read error: the CDR3 ends without its conserved phenylalanine or tryptophan. This rearrangement joins TRBV19 to TRBJ1-2, with 9 nucleotides matching TRBD1. The CDR3 consists of 13 residues. The V gene's germline CDR1 is LNHDA and CDR2 SQIVND (reference sequence). The junction had 2 bases not matched to a gene; V was cut back by 3 bases and J by 6 bases. In nucleotides, the CDR3 is TGTGCCAGTAGTATCCGACAGGGGGATGGCTACACCCTC. The encoded protein is CASSIRQGDGYTL.

This clonotype was detected only a few times. J is TRBJ1-1 and V is TRBV12-3 or TRBV12-4; D gene unclear. This CDR3 has 15 residues. The V end lost 6 bases, the J end lost 6 bases, and 20 bases lay between the germline ends. The CDR3 bases are TGTGCCAGCAGCCCACCCCGTGGGAGTGCCTCTGAAGCTTTCTTT. It codes for CASSPPRGSASEAFF.

This clonotype was detected once. This could be a read error, since a much larger clone is one nucleotide away. This chain joins TRBV29-1 and TRBJ1-4; D perhaps matches TRBD1 (5 bases). The V end lost 3 bases, the J end lost 10 bases, and 15 bases lay between the germline ends. This CDR3 has 13 amino acids. Germline CDR1 is SQVTM and CDR2 is ANQGSEA. In DNA, the CDR3 is TGCAGCGTTGACGCGGGGGATCAGGGAAAACTGTTTTTT. It is translated as CSVDAGDQGKLFF.

This clonotype was found a few times. This chain connects TRBV2 to TRBJ2-5, with a tentative D call TRBD1 (6 bases). Trimming removed 4 bases at V and 1 base at J, with 13 bases between. The CDR3 covers 15 residues. Looked up from germline, CDR1 is SNHLY and CDR2 is FYNNEI. The CDR3 protein is CASSGYRASQETQYF. In DNA form, the CDR3 reads TGTGCCAGCAGTGGATACAGGGCCTCCCAAGAGACCCAGTACTTC.

V and J are TRBV7-2 and TRBJ2-7, with 7 bases identical to TRBD2. Germline values: CDR1 SGHTA, CDR2 FQGNSA. J gave up 4 bases and V 5 bases, and 5 bases lay outside the gene matches. CDR3 length equals 13 residues. CDR3 region: CASSPWGGYEQYF. As DNA, the CDR3 is TGTGCCAGCAGCCCCTGGGGAGGGTACGAGCAGTACTTC.

Regarding this clonotype: The junction departs from germline at one end; a sequencing error may be responsible. The chain recombines TRBV10-3 with TRBJ2-7, with TRBD2 as a possible D gene (6 bases). The germline V gene encodes CDR1 ENHRY and CDR2 SYGVKD. The CDR3 is made up of 15 amino acids. CDR3 in DNA: TGTGCCAGCAGTTTCGGGGGACCTGGATCCTACGAGCAGTACTTC. Its protein is CASSFGGPGSYEQYF.

In its sample, this clonotype was seen a few times. This chain links TRBV29-1 with TRBJ1-1; D is uncertain. V was cut by 7 bases and J by 2 bases, with 11 bases left in between. Germline V gene sequence: CDR1 SQVTM, CDR2 ANQGSEA. The CDR3 runs to 12 residues. CDR3 residues: CSGRAGNTEAFF. The DNA for the CDR3 is TGCAGCGGGAGGGCGGGAAACACTGAAGCTTTCTTT.